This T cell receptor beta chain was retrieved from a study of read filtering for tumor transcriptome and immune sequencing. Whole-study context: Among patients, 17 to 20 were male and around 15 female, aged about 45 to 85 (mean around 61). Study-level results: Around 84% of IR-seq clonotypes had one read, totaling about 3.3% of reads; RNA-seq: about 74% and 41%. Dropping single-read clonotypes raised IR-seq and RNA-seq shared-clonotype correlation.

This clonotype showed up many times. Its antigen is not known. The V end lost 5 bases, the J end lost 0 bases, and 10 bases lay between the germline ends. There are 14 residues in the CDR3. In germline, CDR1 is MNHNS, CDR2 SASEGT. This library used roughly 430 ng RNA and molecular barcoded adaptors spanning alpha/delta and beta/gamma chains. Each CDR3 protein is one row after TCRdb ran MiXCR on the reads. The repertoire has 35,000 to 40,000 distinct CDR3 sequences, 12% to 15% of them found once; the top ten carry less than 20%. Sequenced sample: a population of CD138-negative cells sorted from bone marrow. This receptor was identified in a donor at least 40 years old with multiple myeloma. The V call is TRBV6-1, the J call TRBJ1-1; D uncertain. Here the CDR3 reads CASSSAGMNTEAFF. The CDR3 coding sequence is TGTGCCAGCAGTTCGGCAGGCATGAACACTGAAGCTTTCTTT.